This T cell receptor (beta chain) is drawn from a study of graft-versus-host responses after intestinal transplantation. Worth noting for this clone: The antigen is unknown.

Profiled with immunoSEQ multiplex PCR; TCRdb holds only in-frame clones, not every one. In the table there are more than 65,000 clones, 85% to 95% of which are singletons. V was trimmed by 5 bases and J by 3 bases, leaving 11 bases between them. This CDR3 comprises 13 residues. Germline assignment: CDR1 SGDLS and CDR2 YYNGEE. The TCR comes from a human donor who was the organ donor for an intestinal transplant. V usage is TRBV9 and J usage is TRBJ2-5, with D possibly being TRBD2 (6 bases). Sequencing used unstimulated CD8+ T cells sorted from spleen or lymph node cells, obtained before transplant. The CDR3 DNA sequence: TGTGCCAGCAGATCGGGAGAGGAAGAGACCCAGTACTTC. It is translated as CASRSGEEETQYF.